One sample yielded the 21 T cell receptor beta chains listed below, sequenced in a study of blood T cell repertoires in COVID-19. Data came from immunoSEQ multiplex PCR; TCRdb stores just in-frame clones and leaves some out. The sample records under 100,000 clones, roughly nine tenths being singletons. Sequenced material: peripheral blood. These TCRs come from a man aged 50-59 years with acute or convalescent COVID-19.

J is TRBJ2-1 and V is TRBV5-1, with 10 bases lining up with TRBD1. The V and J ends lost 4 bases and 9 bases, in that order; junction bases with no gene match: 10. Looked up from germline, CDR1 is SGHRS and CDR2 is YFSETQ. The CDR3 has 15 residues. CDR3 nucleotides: TGCGCCAGCAGCCCCTCAGTGACAGGGGGCTTTGAGCAGTTCTTC. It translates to CASSPSVTGGFEQFF.

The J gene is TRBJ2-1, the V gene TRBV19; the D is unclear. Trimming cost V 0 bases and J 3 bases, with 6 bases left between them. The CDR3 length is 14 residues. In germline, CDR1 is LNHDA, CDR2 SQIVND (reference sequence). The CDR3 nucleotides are TGTGCCAGTAGTATAGAGTCTTACTACAATGAGCAGTTCTTC. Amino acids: CASSIESYYNEQFF.

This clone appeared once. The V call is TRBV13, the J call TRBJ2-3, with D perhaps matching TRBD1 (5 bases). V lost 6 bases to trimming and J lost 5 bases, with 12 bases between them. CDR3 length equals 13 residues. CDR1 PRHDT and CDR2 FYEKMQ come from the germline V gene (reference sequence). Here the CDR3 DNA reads TGTGCCAGCAGATCAAGGGGTGAAGATACGCAGTATTTT. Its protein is CASRSRGEDTQYF.

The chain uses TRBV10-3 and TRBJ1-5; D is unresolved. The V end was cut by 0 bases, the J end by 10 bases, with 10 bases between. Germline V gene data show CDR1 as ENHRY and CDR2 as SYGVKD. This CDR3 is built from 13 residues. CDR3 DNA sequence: TGTGCCATCAGTGAGTCGATGGGAGTTCCCCAGCATTTT. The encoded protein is CAISESMGVPQHF.

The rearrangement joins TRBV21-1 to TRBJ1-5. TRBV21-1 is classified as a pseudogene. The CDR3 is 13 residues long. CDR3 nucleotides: TGTGCCAGCAGCGAAATCGCAAAATTAGCCCAGCATTTT. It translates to CASSEIAKLAQHF.

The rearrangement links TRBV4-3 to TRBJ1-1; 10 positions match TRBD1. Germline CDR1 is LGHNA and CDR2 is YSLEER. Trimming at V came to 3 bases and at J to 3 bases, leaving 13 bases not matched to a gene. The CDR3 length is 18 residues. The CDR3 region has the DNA TGCGCCAGCAGCCAGGAACCGGGACAGGGGTCGGCCCACACTGAAGCTTTCTTT. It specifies CASSQEPGQGSAHTEAFF.

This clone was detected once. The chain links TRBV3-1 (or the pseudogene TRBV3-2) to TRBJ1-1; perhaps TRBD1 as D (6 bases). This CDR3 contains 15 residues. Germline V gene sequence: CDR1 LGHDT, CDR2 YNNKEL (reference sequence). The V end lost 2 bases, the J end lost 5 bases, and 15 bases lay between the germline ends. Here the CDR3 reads CASSQSVAGVTEAFF. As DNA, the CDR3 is TGTGCCAGCAGCCAATCGGTGGCAGGGGTAACTGAAGCTTTCTTT.

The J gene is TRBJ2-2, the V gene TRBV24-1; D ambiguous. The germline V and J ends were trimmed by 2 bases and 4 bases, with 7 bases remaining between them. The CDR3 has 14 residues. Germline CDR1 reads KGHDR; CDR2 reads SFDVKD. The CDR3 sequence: CATSDSTSTGELFF. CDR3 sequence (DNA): TGTGCCACCAGTGATTCGACAAGCACCGGGGAGCTGTTTTTT.

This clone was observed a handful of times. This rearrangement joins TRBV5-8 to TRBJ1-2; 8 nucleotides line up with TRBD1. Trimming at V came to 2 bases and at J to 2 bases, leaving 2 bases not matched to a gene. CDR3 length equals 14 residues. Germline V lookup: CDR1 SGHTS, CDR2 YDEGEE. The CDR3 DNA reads TGTGCCAGCAGCTTCGGGGACAGGAACTATGGCTACACCTTC. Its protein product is CASSFGDRNYGYTF.

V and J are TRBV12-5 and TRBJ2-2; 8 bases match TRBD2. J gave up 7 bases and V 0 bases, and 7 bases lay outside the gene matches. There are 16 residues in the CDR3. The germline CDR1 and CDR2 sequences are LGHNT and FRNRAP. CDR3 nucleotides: TGTGCTAGTGGTTTGGTACGCGGGGGGCAGGACGGGGAGCTGTTTTTT. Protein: CASGLVRGGQDGELFF.

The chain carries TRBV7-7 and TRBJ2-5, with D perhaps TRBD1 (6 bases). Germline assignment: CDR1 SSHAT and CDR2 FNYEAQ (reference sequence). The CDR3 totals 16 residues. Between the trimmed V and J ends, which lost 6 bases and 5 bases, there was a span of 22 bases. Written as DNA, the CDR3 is TGTGCCAGCAGTATCAGGGGCGAGGGCAGCAGGGAGACCCAGTACTTC. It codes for CASSIRGEGSRETQYF.

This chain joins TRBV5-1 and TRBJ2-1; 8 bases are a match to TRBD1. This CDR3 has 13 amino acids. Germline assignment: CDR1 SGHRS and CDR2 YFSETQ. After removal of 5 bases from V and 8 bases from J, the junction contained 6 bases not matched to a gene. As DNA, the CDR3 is TGCGCCAGCAGGGGCCAGGGGGCCGATGAGCAGTTCTTC. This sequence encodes CASRGQGADEQFF.

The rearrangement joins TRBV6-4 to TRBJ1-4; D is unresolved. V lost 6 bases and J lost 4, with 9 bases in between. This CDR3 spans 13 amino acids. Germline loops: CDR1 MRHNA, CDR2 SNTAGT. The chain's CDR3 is CASSRDINEKLFF. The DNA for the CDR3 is TGTGCCAGCAGCCGGGATATTAATGAAAAACTGTTTTTT.

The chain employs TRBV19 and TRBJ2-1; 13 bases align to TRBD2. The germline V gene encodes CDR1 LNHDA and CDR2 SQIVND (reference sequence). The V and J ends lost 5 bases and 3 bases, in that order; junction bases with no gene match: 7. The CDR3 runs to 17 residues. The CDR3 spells CASSSLGLAGDYNEQFF. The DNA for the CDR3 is TGTGCCAGTAGTTCCTTAGGACTAGCGGGAGACTACAATGAGCAGTTCTTC.

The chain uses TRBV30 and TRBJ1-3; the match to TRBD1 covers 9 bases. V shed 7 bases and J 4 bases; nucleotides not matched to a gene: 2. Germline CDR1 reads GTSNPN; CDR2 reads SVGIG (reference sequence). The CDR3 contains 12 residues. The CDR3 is CALGQGGNTIYF. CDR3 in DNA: TGTGCCTTGGGACAGGGCGGAAACACCATATATTTT.

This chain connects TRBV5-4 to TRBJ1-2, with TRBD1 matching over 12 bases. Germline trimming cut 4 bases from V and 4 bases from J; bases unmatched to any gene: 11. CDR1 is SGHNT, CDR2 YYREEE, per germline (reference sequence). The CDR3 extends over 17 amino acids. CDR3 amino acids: CASSHLGQGARSYGYTF. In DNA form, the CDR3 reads TGTGCCAGCAGCCATCTGGGACAGGGGGCAAGGAGCTATGGCTACACCTTC.

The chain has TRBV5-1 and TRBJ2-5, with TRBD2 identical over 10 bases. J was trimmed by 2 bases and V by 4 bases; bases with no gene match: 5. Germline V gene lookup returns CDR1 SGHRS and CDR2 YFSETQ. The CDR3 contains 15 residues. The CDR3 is CASSPGLAAQETQYF. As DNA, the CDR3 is TGCGCCAGCAGCCCCGGACTAGCGGCTCAAGAGACCCAGTACTTC.

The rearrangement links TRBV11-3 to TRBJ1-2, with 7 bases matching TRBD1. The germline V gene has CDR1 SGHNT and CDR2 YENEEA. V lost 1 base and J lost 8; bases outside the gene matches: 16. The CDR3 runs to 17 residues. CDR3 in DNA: TGTGCCAGCAGCTTAGGCACTACAGGACAGGCCCCCTGGGGCTACACCTTC. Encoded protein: CASSLGTTGQAPWGYTF.

This CDR3 reads CASSLGGSYEQYF. The CDR3 DNA follows: TGTGCCAGCAGCTTGGGAGGCTCCTACGAGCAGTACTTC. The chain combines TRBV11-3 with TRBJ2-7, with D possibly matching TRBD2 (6 bases). Trimming pared 3 bases from V and 0 bases from J, leaving 6 bases between. CDR1 and CDR2 from the germline V gene are SGHNT and YENEEA. The CDR3 contains 13 residues.

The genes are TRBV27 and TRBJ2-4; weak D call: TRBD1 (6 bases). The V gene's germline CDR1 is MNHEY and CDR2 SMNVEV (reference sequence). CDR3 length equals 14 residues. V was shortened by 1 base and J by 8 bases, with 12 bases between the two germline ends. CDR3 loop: CASSLWGPRDIQYF. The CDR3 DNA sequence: TGTGCCAGCAGTTTATGGGGGCCGAGGGACATTCAGTACTTC.

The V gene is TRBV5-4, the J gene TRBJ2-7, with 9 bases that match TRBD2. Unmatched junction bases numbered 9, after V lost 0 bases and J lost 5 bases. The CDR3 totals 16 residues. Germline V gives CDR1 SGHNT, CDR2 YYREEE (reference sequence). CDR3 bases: TGTGCCAGCAGCTTGGGGCTAGGGACTAGCTTTAACGAGCAGTACTTC. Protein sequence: CASSLGLGTSFNEQYF. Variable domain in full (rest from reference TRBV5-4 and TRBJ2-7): ETGVTQSPTHLIKTRGQQVTLRCSSQSGHNTVSWYQQALGQGPQFIFQYYREEENGRGNFPPRFSGLQFPNYSSELNVNALELDDSALYLCASSLGLGTSFNEQYFGPGTRLTVT.